The rows below give T cell receptor beta chains drawn from one sample of a study of shared clonotypes between healthy human individuals. Clones were read by immunoSEQ multiplex PCR, and TCRdb kept only the in-frame ones, dropping some. The table includes about half a million clones, 79% detected once. The sample comprised PBMCs. The origin of the receptors is a woman aged 40 to 50 in good health. Some clones in this sample may be carry-over from other donors' samples. CDR3s include the opening cysteine and the closing phenylalanine or tryptophan. D genes are given only for firm matches. Clone size is shown for a subset of rows, as once, few, many or a class of expanded clone.

j_call v_call clone_size cdr3_length d_call cdr3_aa cdr3_nt
TRBJ1-4 TRBV9 . 13 . CASSVGVGEKLFF TGTGCCAGCAGCGTAGGGGTTGGTGAAAAACTGTTTTTT
TRBJ1-2 TRBV5-5 . 14 . CASSLDTADMGYTF TGTGCCAGCAGCTTGGATACAGCAGACATGGGCTACACCTTC
TRBJ2-7 TRBV19 . 14 TRBD2 CASSMSLAAFEQYF TGTGCCAGTAGTATGTCTCTAGCGGCGTTTGAGCAGTACTTC
TRBJ1-2 TRBV7-8 . 15 . CASSLGLAANYGYTF TGTGCCAGCAGTCTAGGGTTAGCCGCGAACTATGGCTACACCTTC
TRBJ1-1 TRBV4-2 few 15 . CASSQVSGRVTEAFF TGTGCCAGCAGCCAAGTTTCCGGGAGGGTCACTGAAGCTTTCTTT
TRBJ1-2 TRBV14 . 15 TRBD1 CASSQDGTDLYGYTF TGTGCCAGCAGCCAAGATGGGACAGACCTCTATGGCTACACCTTC
TRBJ1-2 TRBV19 . 15 TRBD1 CASTIGDRVPDGYTF TGTGCCAGTACCATAGGCGACAGGGTGCCTGATGGCTACACCTTC
TRBJ2-7 TRBV7-8 . 15 TRBD2 CASSPMGGSSYEQYF TGTGCCAGCAGCCCCATGGGCGGGAGCTCCTACGAGCAGTACTTC
TRBJ2-7 TRBV28 . 13 TRBD2 CASSLAGAYEQYF TGTGCCAGCAGTTTAGCGGGGGCCTACGAGCAGTACTTC
TRBJ2-6 TRBV5-6 . 19 TRBD2 CASSLALLAGLSGANVLTF TGTGCCAGCAGCTTGGCGTTACTAGCGGGGCTCTCTGGGGCCAACGTCCTGACTTTC
TRBJ2-4 TRBV2 . 13 . CASSAAGFDIQYF TGTGCCAGCTCGGCAGCAGGGTTTGACATTCAGTACTTC
TRBJ2-6 TRBV4-3 . 16 TRBD2 CASSQDAGAGANVLTF TGCGCCAGCAGCCAAGATGCGGGAGCTGGGGCCAACGTCCTGACTTTC
TRBJ2-7 TRBV7-9 . 12 . CASSWDHYEQYF TGTGCCAGCAGCTGGGACCACTACGAGCAGTACTTC
TRBJ2-7 TRBV28 . 13 TRBD2 CASSGAGAREQYF TGTGCCAGCTCTGGGGCGGGAGCACGCGAGCAGTACTTC
TRBJ2-1 TRBV27 . 15 . CASRSDHKSYNEQFF TGTGCCAGCAGGTCGGACCACAAATCCTACAATGAGCAGTTCTTC
TRBJ2-3 TRBV5-1 . 14 . CASSLDRRTDTQYF TGCGCCAGCAGCTTGGACAGACGCACAGATACGCAGTATTTT